The 26 T cell receptor beta chains listed next were all sequenced from one sample in a study of CD8 T cells in Susac syndrome. A quantity of about 0.5 to 1 ug RNA underwent reverse transcription using random hexamers. TCRdb fed the immunoSEQ multiplex PCR reads into MiXCR, producing one record per CDR3 protein. The sample consists of over 200,000 distinct CDR3 sequences, roughly 94% of them appearing once. The sequenced material came from CD4+ T cells from PBMCs. All receptors derive from a human donor with multiple sclerosis.

The rearrangement uses TRBV27 and TRBJ1-2, with 8 bases aligning to TRBD1. Germline trimming cut 5 bases from V and 5 bases from J; bases unmatched to any gene: 10. The CDR3 has 15 residues. Per germline, CDR1 MNHEY and CDR2 SMNVEV (reference sequence). Here the CDR3 reads CASSLRDRPIYGYTF. In DNA form, the CDR3 reads TGTGCCAGCAGTCTCCGGGACAGGCCAATTTATGGCTACACCTTC.

The chain uses TRBV20-1 and TRBJ1-5; 8 bases are a match to TRBD1. V gave up 4 bases and J gave up 1 base; unmatched junction bases: 6. Per the germline V gene, CDR1 is DFQATT and CDR2 is SNEGSKA (reference sequence). The CDR3 is 15 amino acids. The CDR3 bases are TGCAGTGCTATACAGGGGGGGATGAGCAATCAGCCCCAGCATTTT. Encoded protein: CSAIQGGMSNQPQHF.

The rearrangement joins TRBV30 to TRBJ1-2; 7 nucleotides align to TRBD1. Germline V gives CDR1 GTSNPN, CDR2 SVGIG (reference sequence). V shed 5 bases, J shed 3 bases, and the junction held 9 bases outside the gene matches. The CDR3 extends over 14 amino acids. As DNA, the CDR3 is TGTGCCTGGGGGAGGGACAGTGCTTACTATGGCTACACCTTC. Protein: CAWGRDSAYYGYTF.

The gene calls are TRBV9 and TRBJ1-2; no definite D call. CDR3 length: 14 amino acids. V was cut by 0 bases and J by 6 bases, with 12 bases left in between. Germline V lookup: CDR1 SGDLS, CDR2 YYNGEE. The CDR3 protein is CASSVVGLRHGYTF. The DNA of the CDR3 is TGTGCCAGCAGCGTAGTAGGCCTTCGGCATGGCTACACCTTC.

The chain links TRBV3-1 to TRBJ2-1; 8 bases are shared with TRBD2. This CDR3 has 15 residues. Losses at the gene ends were 3 bases for V and 4 bases for J; bases not matched to a gene: 5. Germline CDR1 is LGHDT and CDR2 is YNNKEL (reference sequence). The CDR3: CASSQEAGGYNEQFF. The CDR3 DNA reads as TGTGCCAGCAGCCAGGAGGCGGGGGGATACAATGAGCAGTTCTTC.

The genes are TRBV5-4 and TRBJ2-3; no firm D call. Germline V gene data show CDR1 as SGHNT and CDR2 as YYREEE (reference sequence). V was cut by 3 bases and J by 0 bases, with 5 bases left in between. The CDR3 runs 13 residues. CDR3 region: CASSSKSTDTQYF. The CDR3 nucleotides are TGTGCCAGCAGCTCGAAAAGCACAGATACGCAGTATTTT.

The rearrangement links TRBV29-1 to TRBJ1-1, with D hard to call. Looked up from germline, CDR1 is SQVTM and CDR2 is ANQGSEA. Trimming took 6 bases from V and 0 from J, leaving 11 bases between them. The CDR3 consists of 13 residues. CDR3 bases: TGCAGCGTCGAACAGCGTATGAACACTGAAGCTTTCTTT. The encoded protein is CSVEQRMNTEAFF.

There are a few counts of this clonotype. The CDR3 region has the DNA TGTGCCTGGAGTGTACGTCGGGGGAGCAATCAGCCCCAGCATTTT. Residues: CAWSVRRGSNQPQHF. The chain combines TRBV30 with TRBJ1-5, with TRBD1 as a possible D gene (5 bases). CDR3 length: 15 amino acids. Germline V lookup: CDR1 GTSNPN, CDR2 SVGIG (reference sequence). Trimming took off 0 bases at V and 1 base at J, with 10 bases between the two ends. The complete variable domain, with remaining parts taken from reference TRBV30 and TRBJ1-5, reads SQTIHQWPATLVQPVGSPLSLECTVEGTSNPNLYWYRQAAGRGLQLLFYSVGIGQISSEVPQNLSASRPQDRQFILSSKKLLLSDSGFYLCAWSVRRGSNQPQHFGDGTRLSIL.

The chain couples TRBV18 to TRBJ1-1, with a tentative D call TRBD1 (5 bases). This CDR3 is 14 amino acids long. V was pared by 6 bases and J by 2 bases, with 13 bases between. Germline CDR1 is KGHSH and CDR2 is LQKENI. In nucleotides, the CDR3 is TGTGCCAGCTCCGCGGTGGGGGAAAACACTGAAGCTTTCTTT. Residues: CASSAVGENTEAFF.

V is TRBV30 and J is TRBJ1-6, with D possibly matching TRBD1 (5 bases). CDR3 size: 13 residues. Trimming removed 2 bases at V and 8 bases at J, with 10 bases between. CDR1 is GTSNPN, CDR2 SVGIG, per germline (reference sequence). CDR3: CAWSSGLDSPLHF. The CDR3 DNA reads as TGTGCCTGGAGTTCGGGGCTTGATTCACCCCTCCACTTT.

The V call is TRBV6-5, the J call TRBJ1-6, with 9 bases aligning to TRBD1. CDR3 length equals 14 residues. Germline CDR1 and CDR2: MNHEY and SVGAGI. V was pared by 5 bases and J by 7 bases, with 3 bases of the junction left unmatched. The DNA for the CDR3 is TGTGCCAGCAGTCGGACAGGGGACAATTCACCCCTCCACTTT. Translating gives CASSRTGDNSPLHF.

The genes are TRBV30 and TRBJ1-5; D is uncertain. The CDR3 length is 14 residues. V dropped 0 bases and J dropped 4 bases, with 10 bases sitting between them. The V gene's germline CDR1 is GTSNPN and CDR2 SVGIG (reference sequence). The CDR3 sequence: CAWSVRSGNQPQHF. The CDR3 nucleotides read TGTGCCTGGAGTGTACGATCCGGAAATCAGCCCCAGCATTTT.

The chain employs TRBV11-2 and TRBJ2-7; no clear D. CDR1 and CDR2 (germline): SGHAT, FQNNGV. V was trimmed by 3 bases and J by 6 bases, leaving 9 bases between them. The CDR3 length is 12 residues. The CDR3 DNA is TGTGCCAGCAGCTTGTCTAGGATCGAGCAGTACTTC. This codes for CASSLSRIEQYF. Together with reference TRBV11-2 and TRBJ2-7, the CDR3 gives the full variable domain: EAGVAQSPRYKIIEKRQSVAFWCNPISGHATLYWYQQILGQGPKLLIQFQNNGVVDDSQLPKDRFSAERLKGVDSTLKIQPAKLEDSAVYLCASSLSRIEQYFGPGTRLTVT.

The rearrangement links TRBV7-2 to TRBJ1-1; weak D call: TRBD1 (5 bases). The V end lost 1 base, the J end lost 0 bases, and 9 bases lay between the germline ends. Germline V gene data show CDR1 as SGHTA and CDR2 as FQGNSA. The CDR3 totals 15 residues. DNA of the CDR3: TGTGCCAGCAGCTTAGGGGACGCCGTGAACACTGAAGCTTTCTTT. It codes for CASSLGDAVNTEAFF.

The chain has TRBV3-1 and TRBJ1-1, with D possibly being TRBD1 (5 bases). This CDR3 has 12 amino acids. The V and J ends lost 3 bases and 8 bases respectively, with 10 bases between them. Germline V gives CDR1 LGHDT, CDR2 YNNKEL (reference sequence). CDR3 in amino acids: CASSHGGIEAFF. The CDR3 nucleotides read TGTGCCAGCAGCCATGGGGGGATCGAAGCTTTCTTT.

The CDR3 DNA reads as TGTGCCAGCAACTTGGGGTCCGGGGAGCTGTTTTTT. Its protein product is CASNLGSGELFF. The chain is built from TRBV12-3 or TRBV12-4 and TRBJ2-2, with D unresolved. Deletions cut 7 bases from V and 6 bases from J, with 9 bases between. The CDR3 loop spans 12 amino acids.

This clonotype has just one count. The V call is TRBV20-1, the J call TRBJ1-6; a weak D match, TRBD1 (5 bases). There are 12 residues in the CDR3. Deletions cut 3 bases from V and 7 bases from J, with 7 bases between. In germline, CDR1 is DFQATT, CDR2 SNEGSKA (reference sequence). CDR3 protein: CSARAGNSPLHF. CDR3 in DNA: TGCAGTGCTAGGGCAGGGAATTCACCCCTCCACTTT.

This chain links TRBV4-1 with TRBJ1-2; 8 bases match TRBD1. The J segment lost 3 bases and the V segment lost 3 bases, leaving 9 bases of the junction unmatched. Germline V gene data show CDR1 as MGHRA and CDR2 as YSYEKL. The CDR3 runs to 16 residues. CDR3 protein: CASSQEGRGQDYGYTF. The CDR3 nucleotides read TGCGCCAGCAGCCAGGAGGGCAGGGGGCAGGACTATGGCTACACCTTC.

The chain recombines TRBV30 with TRBJ1-1; no clear D gene. Germline V gene sequence: CDR1 GTSNPN, CDR2 SVGIG (reference sequence). V was shortened by 5 bases and J by 1 base, with 8 bases between the two germline ends. CDR3 length equals 12 residues. The CDR3 DNA is TGTGCCTGGGGCCTCTCGAACACTGAAGCTTTCTTT. Translated, it gives CAWGLSNTEAFF.

The V call is TRBV2, the J call TRBJ2-3, with 10 bases lining up with TRBD2. Germline V gene data show CDR1 as SNHLY and CDR2 as FYNNEI. Unmatched junction bases numbered 7, after V lost 4 bases and J lost 0 bases. The CDR3 is 17 amino acids. CDR3 protein: CASSVASGGRSTDTQYF. The CDR3, as DNA: TGTGCCAGCAGTGTCGCTAGCGGGGGCCGGAGCACAGATACGCAGTATTTT.

The J gene is TRBJ1-2, the V gene TRBV3-1, with D possibly TRBD1 on 5 matching bases. Germline loops: CDR1 LGHDT, CDR2 YNNKEL (reference sequence). The CDR3 totals 13 residues. Between the trimmed V and J ends, which lost 0 bases and 7 bases, there was a span of 9 bases. In DNA, the CDR3 is TGTGCCAGCAGCCAAGATGGCGGGGCTGGCTACACCTTC. Translating gives CASSQDGGAGYTF.

In its sample, this clonotype was seen once. The gene calls are TRBV2 and TRBJ1-5; no reliable D call. The CDR3 is 15 residues long. Deletions cut 0 bases from V and 6 bases from J, with 12 bases between. The V gene's germline CDR1 is SNHLY and CDR2 FYNNEI. The CDR3 DNA reads TGTGCCAGCAGTGAAGCAAAGGGTACTGGTCAGCCCCAGCATTTT. Its protein product is CASSEAKGTGQPQHF.

As DNA, the CDR3 is TGTGCCAGCAGCTTTGGGGAGTTGGGGTCACCCCTCCACTTT. Encoded protein: CASSFGELGSPLHF. The chain links TRBV13 to TRBJ1-6; D remains unclear. The length of the CDR3 is 14 residues. CDR1 is PRHDT, CDR2 FYEKMQ, per germline (reference sequence). Deletions cut 3 bases from V and 10 bases from J, with 13 bases between. Using reference TRBV13 and TRBJ1-6 for the parts outside the CDR3, the full variable domain is AAGVIQSPRHLIKEKRETATLKCYPIPRHDTVYWYQQGPGQDPQFLISFYEKMQSDKGSIPDRFSAQQFSDYHSELNMSSLELGDSALYFCASSFGELGSPLHFGNGTRLTVT.

The genes are TRBV29-1 and TRBJ2-1; the D call may be TRBD1 or TRBD2 (5 bases each). CDR1 is SQVTM, CDR2 ANQGSEA, per germline. Between the trimmed V and J ends, which lost 4 bases and 6 bases, there was a span of 16 bases. The CDR3 is 14 amino acids. CDR3 amino acids: CSVAGDRPFNEQFF. The CDR3 DNA is TGCAGCGTTGCCGGGGACCGACCATTCAATGAGCAGTTCTTC.

J is TRBJ1-2 and V is TRBV23-1; D remains ambiguous. TRBV23-1 is noted as an ORF with a role that remains uncertain. V gave up 6 bases and J gave up 4 bases, with 18 bases separating them. The CDR3 totals 15 residues. CDR3 loop: CASSLKERATYGYTF. The CDR3 DNA follows: TGCGCCAGCAGCCTCAAAGAAAGGGCCACCTATGGCTACACCTTC.

The CDR3 loop reads CASLGSGTAYTEAFF. In nucleotides, the CDR3 is TGTGCCAGCCTTGGGAGCGGGACCGCCTACACTGAAGCTTTCTTT. The chain has TRBV5-6 and TRBJ1-1; D might be TRBD1 (5 bases). The V end lost 7 bases, the J end lost 3 bases, and 19 bases lay between the germline ends. The germline gives CDR1 SGHDT, CDR2 YYEEEE. This CDR3 is 15 amino acids long.